This TCR beta chain was retrieved from a study of cytotoxic CD8 clonotypes in ibrutinib-treated CLL. Overall study: Among the samples, the mean was 255,043 productive templates and 75,000 to 95,000 productive rearrangements. Study observations and caveats: Sampling times, which were not matched between the groups, differed between sustained-remission patients and progressing patients.

Profiling relied on immunoSEQ multiplex PCR, and the TCRdb table lists in-frame clones only, not all of them. The sample contains roughly 45,000 clones, 65% to 70% of which appear only once. CDR3 size: 15 residues. In germline, CDR1 is SEHNR, CDR2 FQNEAQ (reference sequence). V was trimmed by 6 bases and J by 2 bases, leaving 14 bases between them. This clone has at least ten counts. Its specificity is unknown. The sequence was obtained from a human donor with chronic lymphocytic leukemia. The sample here was PBMCs, taken after 24 months of ibrutinib treatment. V usage is TRBV7-9 and J usage is TRBJ1-5, with D perhaps TRBD1 (6 bases). The CDR3 bases are TGTGCCAGCAGTGGGGAAGGGGGAGGCAATCAGCCCCAGCATTTT. This translates into CASSGEGGGNQPQHF.